The sequence of this T cell receptor (beta chain) was determined in a study of response to subunit inactivated influenza vaccine. Whole-study results and caveats: After each seasonal influenza vaccination, few new T cells are recruited, the authors suggested.

A few counts support this clonotype. Antigen specificity is unknown. Trimming removed 7 bases from V and 1 base from J, with 15 bases in between. Looked up from germline, CDR1 is SGHRS and CDR2 is YFSETQ. This CDR3 contains 15 residues. TCRdb redid the calling of the RT-PCR reads with MiXCR, one entry per CDR3 protein. The table includes 540,000 or so distinct CDR3 sequences, 10% to 15% detected once. Sequencing was performed on PBMCs from blood, taken 45 days after vaccination. The chain carries TRBV5-1 and TRBJ2-1; D is unresolved. This clonotype was sampled from a man in his forties or fifties who received an inactivated influenza vaccine. The CDR3 bases are TGCGCCAGCTCCTCACGGCTGAGGTCCTACAATGAGCAGTTCTTC. Translation gives CASSSRLRSYNEQFF.